These T cell receptor beta chains were read from a single sample in a study of T-cell memory formation after mild COVID-19. From the 5' RACE reads, TCRdb called clonotypes with MiXCR, one entry per CDR3 protein. The repertoire consists of around 200,000 distinct CDR3 sequences, with roughly a fifth occurring once and the leading ten covering roughly 23%. Sequencing was carried out using PBMCs or a T cell subset sorted from them (not recorded which). The origin of the receptors is an adult woman who had mild COVID-19 (a few samples of this study predate the infection). Cell type and time point are not known. The CDR3 runs from the conserved cysteine through the conserved F or W. Fields, in order: J gene, D gene, V gene, CDR3 length, clone size, CDR3 DNA, CDR3 protein. D genes are given only for firm matches. A clone size is listed for some rows: how often the clone was seen (once, few, many), or a class if it is expanded.

TRBJ2-7,NA,TRBV6-5,14,NA,TGTGCCAGCAGTTGGGCGGAGGTTCGGCACGAGCAGTACTTC,CASSWAEVRHEQYF
TRBJ2-3,TRBD1,TRBV12-3/TRBV12-4,15,few,TGTGCCAGCAGTCTGGAGGACAGGATCACAGATACGCAGTATTTT,CASSLEDRITDTQYF
TRBJ2-7,NA,TRBV10-3,15,few,TGTGCCATCAGTGATCTCGGGACCTTCACCTACGAGCAGTACTTC,CAISDLGTFTYEQYF
TRBJ2-1,TRBD2,TRBV11-2,16,NA,TGTGCCAGCAGCTACCCGACTAGCGGGAGGATCGATGAGCAGTTCTTC,CASSYPTSGRIDEQFF
TRBJ2-7,TRBD1,TRBV7-8,15,NA,TGTGCCAGCAGCTTAGATGAGGGGGCGCGCTACGAGCAGTACTTC,CASSLDEGARYEQYF
TRBJ2-7,NA,TRBV20-1,15,few,TGCAGTGCTACCCCCGGGGAGGGGGCGGGCTACGAGCAGTACTTC,CSATPGEGAGYEQYF
TRBJ1-4,NA,TRBV19,15,few,TGTGCCAGTAGTATAGTTGGGACCCCGGGAGAAAAACTGTTTTTT,CASSIVGTPGEKLFF
TRBJ2-3,TRBD2,TRBV4-1,18,few,TGCGCCAGCAGCCAAGAAGGGGCTAGCGGGGGGTTTGGAGATACGCAGTATTTT,CASSQEGASGGFGDTQYF
TRBJ2-3,NA,TRBV7-6,14,NA,TGTGCCACCAAAGAACAGTGGGGCACAGATACGCAGTATTTT,CATKEQWGTDTQYF
TRBJ2-1,NA,TRBV29-1,16,few,TGCAGCGTTGAAAGCACCCGGACAAGCTCCTACAATGAGCAGTTCTTC,CSVESTRTSSYNEQFF
TRBJ1-1,NA,TRBV11-2,14,NA,TGTGCCAGCAGCTACCCGGGGAGAGACACTGAAGCTTTCTTT,CASSYPGRDTEAFF
TRBJ2-1,NA,TRBV7-8,11,NA,TGTGCCAGCAGCGATGAGGATGAGCAGTTCTTC,CASSDEDEQFF
TRBJ2-2,NA,TRBV5-1,15,NA,TGCGCCAGCAGCTTCGGCAGGGGAGGCACCGGGGAGCTGTTTTTT,CASSFGRGGTGELFF
TRBJ1-2,NA,TRBV9,13,NA,TGTGCCAGCAGGGCCGAGGCAGCGACTCGCTACACCTTC,CASRAEAATRYTF
TRBJ2-2,NA,TRBV29-1,12,few,TGCAGCGTTGAGAGGGTAGCCGGGGAGCTGTTTTTT,CSVERVAGELFF
TRBJ1-5,NA,TRBV6-5,13,NA,TGTGCCAGCAGTTACGAATCGAGTCAGCCCCAGCATTTT,CASSYESSQPQHF
TRBJ1-2,NA,TRBV7-2,14,few,TGTGCCAGCAGCCCCTGGACAGCCTCGTATGGCTACACCTTC,CASSPWTASYGYTF
TRBJ2-7,NA,TRBV3-1,13,few,TGTGCCAGCAGCCAGAGCGGCACAGAAGAGCAGTACTTC,CASSQSGTEEQYF
TRBJ2-2,NA,TRBV4-1,15,many,TGCGCCAGCAGCCAAGATCCTGGGGGGTCCGGGGAGCTGTTTTTT,CASSQDPGGSGELFF
TRBJ1-1,TRBD1,TRBV9,15,NA,TGTGCCAGCAGCGTAGTATCAGGGGGTCACACTGAAGCTTTCTTT,CASSVVSGGHTEAFF
TRBJ2-7,TRBD2,TRBV6-6,16,NA,TGTGCCAGCAGTTACGATCTAGCGGACAAGTCTGGGGAGCAGTACTTC,CASSYDLADKSGEQYF
TRBJ2-1,TRBD2,TRBV4-1,16,many,TGCGCCAGCAGCCAAGAGAGGCTAGCGGGAGACAATGAGCAGTTCTTC,CASSQERLAGDNEQFF
TRBJ1-5,NA,TRBV2,14,NA,TGTGCCAGCAGTGAGGGCCTTAGCAATCAGCCCCAGCATTTT,CASSEGLSNQPQHF
TRBJ2-2,NA,TRBV24-1,12,once,TGTGCCACCTCCAGAGGGGCCGGGGAGCTGTTTTTT,CATSRGAGELFF
TRBJ2-7,NA,TRBV14,14,NA,TGTGCCAGCAGCCCCACGAGGGTATCCTACGAGCAGTACTTC,CASSPTRVSYEQYF
TRBJ2-7,NA,TRBV5-1,15,NA,TGCGCCAGCAGCTTGGTGGGCGGGGAACCCTACGAGCAGTACTTC,CASSLVGGEPYEQYF
TRBJ2-7,TRBD2,TRBV3-1,15,NA,TGTGCCAGCAGCCAAGGAGGACTAGCGGGAGGCGAGCAGTACTTC,CASSQGGLAGGEQYF
TRBJ2-5,TRBD1,TRBV5-1,15,NA,TGCGCCAGCAGCCTAGGGACAGGGGCCGGGAAGACCCAGTACTTC,CASSLGTGAGKTQYF
TRBJ1-1,NA,TRBV12-3/TRBV12-4,14,NA,TGTGCCAGCAGGAAGGGAAGGGGAGACACTGAAGCTTTCTTT,CASRKGRGDTEAFF
TRBJ1-1,NA,TRBV30,13,few,TGTGCCTGGAGTGTGGCCGGGAACACTGAAGCTTTCTTT,CAWSVAGNTEAFF
TRBJ1-5,NA,TRBV12-3/TRBV12-4,14,NA,TGTGCCAGCAGTGGGTCGGACAGTCGCCAGCCCCAGCATTTT,CASSGSDSRQPQHF
TRBJ2-1,NA,TRBV4-3,13,few,TGCGCCAGCAGCCAAGGAGGGGCCAATGAGCAGTTCTTC,CASSQGGANEQFF
TRBJ2-1,TRBD2,TRBV7-9,14,few,TGTGCCAGCAGCTTAGGGACTAGAGTTTATGAGCAGTTCTTC,CASSLGTRVYEQFF
TRBJ1-2,TRBD1,TRBV11-2,15,NA,TGTGCCAGCAGCTCGTCGGACAGGGGAAACTATGGCTACACCTTC,CASSSSDRGNYGYTF
TRBJ2-1,TRBD2,TRBV12-3/TRBV12-4,14,NA,TGTGCCAGCACCCGGACTAGTACCTACAATGAGCAGTTCTTC,CASTRTSTYNEQFF
TRBJ1-1,NA,TRBV20-1,13,few,TGCGCCCCTCGAGCCGGGGGAACCACTGAAGCTTTCTTT,CAPRAGGTTEAFF
TRBJ1-2,NA,TRBV29-1,15,once,TGCAGCGTTGAGGGCCTGAAGGGGGGAATAGTCGGCTACACCTTC,CSVEGLKGGIVGYTF
TRBJ1-1,NA,TRBV13,13,NA,TGTGCCAGCAGCTTAGTCGGAGGGCTAGAAGCTTTCTTT,CASSLVGGLEAFF
TRBJ2-7,NA,TRBV30,11,NA,TGTGCCTGGAGTCAGTCCTACGAGCAGTACTTC,CAWSQSYEQYF
TRBJ2-7,TRBD2,TRBV5-5,17,NA,TGTGCCAGCAGCTTGGGACTAGCGGGGCTACTATCCTACGAGCAGTACTTC,CASSLGLAGLLSYEQYF
TRBJ2-1,NA,TRBV5-1,14,NA,TGCGCCAGCAGCTTGGCCGCAGCCTACAATGAGCAGTTCTTC,CASSLAAAYNEQFF
TRBJ2-3,TRBD2,TRBV4-1,17,once,TGCGCCAGCAGCCAAGATGGGCTAGCGGGGGCCGCAGATACGCAGTATTTT,CASSQDGLAGAADTQYF
TRBJ2-7,NA,TRBV6-1,16,NA,TGTGCCAGCAGACCCGTGGGGGGCGGAAGCTCCTACGAGCAGTACTTC,CASRPVGGGSSYEQYF
TRBJ2-1,TRBD2,TRBV4-2,13,NA,TGTGCCAGCAGGGCTAGCGGGACGGTTGAGCAGTTCTTC,CASRASGTVEQFF
TRBJ2-3,TRBD2,TRBV7-9,12,NA,TGTGCCAGCCAGCGGGAGATAGATACGCAGTATTTT,CASQREIDTQYF
TRBJ1-1,NA,TRBV6-5,11,many,TGTGCCAGCAAAAAGGGGTCATGGGCTTTCTTT,CASKKGSWAFF
TRBJ2-4,NA,TRBV6-2/TRBV6-3,14,few,TGTGCCAGCAGTTACCGGACTTATGAGAACATTCAGTACTTC,CASSYRTYENIQYF
TRBJ2-7,TRBD2,TRBV7-9,14,NA,TGTGCCAGCAGCTCGGTCCTAGCGGCCTACGAGCAGTACTTC,CASSSVLAAYEQYF
TRBJ1-2,NA,TRBV7-9,14,NA,TGTGCCAGCAGCCCAGGGGAGGCTTACTATGGCTACACCTTC,CASSPGEAYYGYTF
TRBJ2-7,NA,TRBV24-1,14,NA,TGTGCCACCAGTGAGGCGGGCAGCGCCTACGAGCAGTACTTC,CATSEAGSAYEQYF
TRBJ2-5,NA,TRBV7-9,15,NA,TGTGCCAGCAACCACCCAGCGGCCGGGGGAGAGACCCAGTACTTC,CASNHPAAGGETQYF
TRBJ2-2,NA,TRBV7-9,16,NA,TGTGCCAGCAGCTTACCCCTCCAGGGTGGCACCGGGGAGCTGTTTTTT,CASSLPLQGGTGELFF
TRBJ2-7,NA,TRBV11-2,17,few,TGTGCCAGCAGCTTAGTGGGGGGCCCAGGCGGGGGTCGGGAGCAGTACTTC,CASSLVGGPGGGREQYF
TRBJ2-1,TRBD2,TRBV24-1,15,NA,TGTGCCACCAGTGAGGGGGTAGCGGGAGCCTATGAGCAGTTCTTC,CATSEGVAGAYEQFF